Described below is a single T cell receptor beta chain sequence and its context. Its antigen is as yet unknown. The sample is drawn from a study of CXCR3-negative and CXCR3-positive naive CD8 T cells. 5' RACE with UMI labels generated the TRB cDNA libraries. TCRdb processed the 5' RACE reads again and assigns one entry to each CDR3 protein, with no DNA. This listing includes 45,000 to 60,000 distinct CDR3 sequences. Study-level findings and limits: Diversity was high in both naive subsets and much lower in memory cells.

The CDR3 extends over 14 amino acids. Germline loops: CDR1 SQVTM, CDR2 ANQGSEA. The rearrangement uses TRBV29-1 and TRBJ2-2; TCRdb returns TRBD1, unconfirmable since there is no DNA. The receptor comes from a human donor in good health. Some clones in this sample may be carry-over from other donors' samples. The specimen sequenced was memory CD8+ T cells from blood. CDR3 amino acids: CSVEVDSNTGELFF.